A single sample gave rise to the 18 T cell receptor beta chains below, sequenced in a study of blood T cell repertoires in COVID-19 (dated by TCRdb to 2018 to 2020). Library construction relied on the immunoSEQ multiplex PCR assay. TCRdb carries this immuneACCESS record with in-frame sequences only. Its versions omit some clonotypes, under half of them owing to an unresolved V gene in the studies checked, with the rest unexplained. For this sample there are a few hundred thousand clones; about 87% appear just once. Clones ranked in the top ten supply approximately 1.8% of the sample. Source material: PBMCs or T cells enriched from blood (not recorded which). These receptors came from a middle-aged man in a cohort exposed to, infected with or recovered from COVID-19 (not recorded which).

This chain uses TRBV27 with TRBJ2-7; 7 nucleotides line up with TRBD1. CDR1 is MNHEY and CDR2 is SMNVEV in the germline V gene (reference sequence). V trimming: 6 bases; J trimming: 2 bases; junction bases outside the gene matches: 10. This CDR3 is built from 15 residues. CDR3 amino acids: CASRETGTATYEQYF. The CDR3 DNA is TGTGCCAGCAGGGAGACCGGGACAGCAACCTACGAGCAGTACTTC.

This clone was seen once. The V and J genes are TRBV7-9 and TRBJ2-7; 10 nucleotides match TRBD2. Germline values: CDR1 SEHNR, CDR2 FQNEAQ (reference sequence). There are 19 residues in the CDR3. V was pared by 0 bases and J by 6 bases, with 17 bases of the junction left unmatched. The DNA for the CDR3 is TGTGCCAGCAGCTTAGCGAGCGCTAGCGGGAGAGGAGGGGCCTCCGAGCAGTACTTC. The encoded protein is CASSLASASGRGGASEQYF.

The chain uses TRBV29-1 and TRBJ2-1; 7 nucleotides align to TRBD2. Trimming at V came to 1 base and at J to 4 bases, leaving 13 bases not matched to a gene. The CDR3 loop spans 17 amino acids. The germline V gene encodes CDR1 SQVTM and CDR2 ANQGSEA. This CDR3 reads CSVEAGGSSGLYNEQFF. Here the CDR3 DNA reads TGCAGCGTTGAAGCCGGGGGGTCTAGCGGCCTTTACAATGAGCAGTTCTTC.

The chain has TRBV15 and TRBJ2-7; D may be TRBD2 (6 bases). V gave up 0 bases and J gave up 2 bases, with 14 bases separating them. This CDR3 is built from 16 residues. Germline-derived CDR1 and CDR2 are LNHNV and YYDKDF (reference sequence). CDR3 DNA sequence: TGTGCCACCAGCAGAGATCCCGAGGTAGCGGCCTACGAGCAGTACTTC. This sequence encodes CATSRDPEVAAYEQYF.

V and J are TRBV10-3 and TRBJ2-1; TRBD2 aligns across 9 bases. V was pared by 11 bases and J by 5 bases, with 16 bases of the junction left unmatched. Germline CDR1 ENHRY, CDR2 SYGVKD. This CDR3 contains 16 residues. The CDR3 DNA is TGTGCCTCAGGGAGGGTTGCTAGCGGGATCGACAATGAGCAGTTCTTC. Residues: CASGRVASGIDNEQFF.

The genes are TRBV14 and TRBJ2-7; the match to TRBD2 covers 9 bases. Germline CDR1 SGHDN, CDR2 FVKESK. The CDR3 loop spans 14 amino acids. V lost 3 bases, J lost 3 bases, and 3 bases stayed unmatched. CDR3 in DNA: TGTGCCAGCAGCCAGCAACTAGCGGGCTACGAGCAGTACTTC. It translates to CASSQQLAGYEQYF.

The chain recombines TRBV6-2 or TRBV6-3 with TRBJ1-1; D is possibly TRBD1 (5 bases). V lost 2 bases to trimming and J lost 5 bases, with 18 bases between them. Looked up from germline, CDR1 is MNHEY and CDR2 is SVGEGT. The CDR3 runs 16 residues. The CDR3, as DNA: TGTGCCAGCAGTTACCCCTTGGGGGGAAGGGAAACTGAAGCTTTCTTT. Amino acid sequence: CASSYPLGGRETEAFF.

The V and J genes are TRBV10-3 and TRBJ2-7, with D maybe TRBD1 (6 bases). The CDR3 spans 13 residues. Germline V gene lookup returns CDR1 ENHRY and CDR2 SYGVKD. Trimming pared 3 bases from V and 7 bases from J, leaving 13 bases between. DNA of the CDR3: TGTGCCATCAGTGATCAGGGGTCGGAGGAGCAGTACTTC. It is translated as CAISDQGSEEQYF.

The genes are TRBV18 and TRBJ2-3; D is ambiguous. The V gene's germline CDR1 is KGHSH and CDR2 LQKENI. The CDR3 consists of 15 residues. V was clipped by 2 bases and J by 3 bases, with 12 bases between them. CDR3 DNA: TGTGCCAGCTCACCATTCCAGGATCAGACAGATACGCAGTATTTT. This codes for CASSPFQDQTDTQYF.

The chain combines TRBV5-4 with TRBJ2-3; D is possibly TRBD2 (5 bases). The CDR3 totals 17 residues. Per germline, CDR1 SGHNT and CDR2 YYREEE (reference sequence). With 2 bases removed from V and 1 base from J, the gap between germline ends came to 17 bases. DNA for the CDR3: TGTGCCAGCAGCTTTCTAGCCGGTCCGCCCGGCACAGATACGCAGTATTTT. As protein: CASSFLAGPPGTDTQYF.

V is TRBV7-9 and J is TRBJ1-2, with 7 bases fitting TRBD1. Germline CDR1 reads SEHNR; CDR2 reads FQNEAQ (reference sequence). With 3 bases clipped from V and 10 bases from J, the junction kept 5 bases outside the gene matches. The CDR3 runs 12 residues. Here the CDR3 DNA reads TGTGCCAGCAGCTTCCTGGACAGGCCCTACACCTTC. It codes for CASSFLDRPYTF.

The CDR3 nucleotides are TGTGCCAGCAGCTTATATTCGGTGGCAGATACGCAGTATTTT. Protein sequence: CASSLYSVADTQYF. This chain uses TRBV11-2 with TRBJ2-3; D call uncertain. V shed 2 bases and J shed 4 bases, with 10 bases lying between them. Per the germline V gene, CDR1 is SGHAT and CDR2 is FQNNGV. The CDR3 contains 14 residues. Full variable domain (remainder filled in from reference TRBV11-2 and TRBJ2-3): EAGVAQSPRYKIIEKRQSVAFWCNPISGHATLYWYQQILGQGPKLLIQFQNNGVVDDSQLPKDRFSAERLKGVDSTLKIQPAKLEDSAVYLCASSLYSVADTQYFGPGTRLTVL.

J is TRBJ1-1 and V is TRBV27, with TRBD1 matching over 9 bases. Germline V gives CDR1 MNHEY, CDR2 SMNVEV (reference sequence). Trimming cost V 8 bases and J 1 base; bases outside gene matches: 2. The CDR3 runs to 13 residues. CDR3 coding DNA: TGTGCCAGCTGGACAGGGGAGAACACTGAAGCTTTCTTT. Translation gives CASWTGENTEAFF.

The chain carries TRBV28 and TRBJ2-6; D is unresolved. The CDR3 spans 15 residues. V was trimmed by 2 bases and J by 3 bases, leaving 8 bases between them. Germline V gene data show CDR1 as MDHEN and CDR2 as SYDVKM. The CDR3 region is CASSLNGYGANVLTF. CDR3 nucleotides: TGTGCCAGCAGTTTAAACGGTTATGGGGCCAACGTCCTGACTTTC.

The J gene is TRBJ2-7, the V gene TRBV13; 8 bases are a match to TRBD1. CDR1 is PRHDT, CDR2 FYEKMQ, per germline (reference sequence). After removal of 2 bases from V and 5 bases from J, the junction contained 8 bases not matched to a gene. This CDR3 spans 15 amino acids. CDR3 DNA sequence: TGTGCCAGCAGCTTATCCGGCAGGGGGCATCACGAGCAGTACTTC. It codes for CASSLSGRGHHEQYF.

The V and J genes are TRBV10-3 and TRBJ2-6; TRBD1 agrees at 9 bases. V lost 10 bases to trimming and J lost 0 bases; unmatched junction nucleotides: 10. Germline V CDR1 and CDR2: ENHRY, SYGVKD. The CDR3 covers 17 residues. In nucleotides, the CDR3 is TGTGCCAGTCACCGGGACAGGGACGTCTCTGGGGCCAACGTCCTGACTTTC. Residues: CASHRDRDVSGANVLTF.

The CDR3 region has the DNA TGTGCCAGCAGCATGGGACAGGGGGCGTACCAGCCCCAGCATTTT. Translation gives CASSMGQGAYQPQHF. The chain recombines TRBV7-2 with TRBJ1-5; 12 bases map to TRBD1. Germline trimming cut 5 bases from V and 7 bases from J; bases unmatched to any gene: 6. The CDR3 is made up of 15 amino acids. Germline V lookup: CDR1 SGHTA, CDR2 FQGNSA.

This clone was counted once. The same CDR3 arises from other DNA sequences in this sample as well. The genes are TRBV6-5 and TRBJ2-3; 11 bases are a match to TRBD2. In germline, CDR1 is MNHEY, CDR2 SVGAGI. The V and J ends lost 5 bases and 2 bases, in that order; junction bases with no gene match: 3. The CDR3 contains 15 residues. CDR3 protein: CASSLLAGDTDTQYF. CDR3 bases: TGTGCCAGCAGTCTACTAGCGGGAGACACAGATACGCAGTATTTT.